The 5 T cell receptor beta chains listed next were all sequenced from one sample in a study of blood T cell repertoires in COVID-19 (dated by TCRdb to the early 2020s). Library prep was done by the immunoSEQ multiplex PCR assay. Drawn from immuneACCESS, this table holds only the in-frame rearrangements with V and J called that TCRdb kept. Clones are partly lost; checked studies trace under half to an unresolved V gene and leave the rest unexplained. The sample table records about 210,000 clones; roughly nine tenths of these occur just once. The ten largest clones capture less than 2% of the sample. Input material: peripheral blood. Every receptor here comes from a man between 65 and 85 years old with acute or convalescent COVID-19.

The rearrangement joins TRBV11-2 to TRBJ2-5; D possibly corresponds to TRBD2 (7 bases). V lost 1 base to trimming and J lost 6 bases, with 15 bases between them. Germline loops: CDR1 SGHAT, CDR2 FQNNGV. There are 15 residues in the CDR3. The CDR3 sequence is CASSLAWTRGKTQYF. The CDR3 coding sequence is TGTGCCAGCAGCTTAGCTTGGACTAGGGGGAAGACCCAGTACTTC.

This clone was observed once. The chain couples TRBV30 to TRBJ2-5; 7 nucleotides match TRBD2. V trimming: 3 bases; J trimming: 0 bases; junction bases outside the gene matches: 10. The CDR3 extends over 16 amino acids. Per the germline V gene, CDR1 is GTSNPN and CDR2 is SVGIG (reference sequence). The CDR3 loop is CAWRGRVLGYQETQYF. CDR3 sequence (DNA): TGTGCCTGGAGGGGGAGGGTCTTAGGGTACCAAGAGACCCAGTACTTC.

V and J are TRBV6-5 and TRBJ2-7, with D possibly TRBD1 on 5 matching bases. This CDR3 has 15 amino acids. V lost 2 bases, J lost 6 bases, and 17 bases lay in between. Per the germline V gene, CDR1 is MNHEY and CDR2 is SVGAGI. The CDR3 is CASSYQGLPIPEQYF. In DNA, the CDR3 is TGTGCCAGCAGTTACCAGGGTCTACCGATTCCCGAGCAGTACTTC.

The chain carries TRBV7-2 and TRBJ1-3; the match to TRBD1 covers 11 bases. After removal of 4 bases from V and 6 bases from J, the junction contained 2 bases not matched to a gene. CDR3 length: 14 amino acids. Germline V gene data show CDR1 as SGHTA and CDR2 as FQGNSA. The CDR3 nucleotides are TGTGCCAGCAGCTGGACAGGGGGCCCAAACACCATATATTTT. Translation gives CASSWTGGPNTIYF.

The V and J genes are TRBV19 and TRBJ1-4; 7 bases line up with TRBD1. This CDR3 contains 14 residues. In germline, CDR1 is LNHDA, CDR2 SQIVND (reference sequence). J lost 5 bases, V lost 5 bases, and 5 bases had no gene match. CDR3 DNA: TGTGCCAGTAGTGGGACAGCCGCCAATGAAAAACTGTTTTTT. Protein: CASSGTAANEKLFF.